These 25 T cell receptor beta chains came from one sample sequenced in a study of graft-versus-host responses after intestinal transplantation (dated by TCRdb to the early 2020s). Library generation was performed with the immunoSEQ multiplex PCR assay. TCRdb retrieved this table from immuneACCESS and kept in-frame rearrangements only. Not all clones are present; in checked studies, unresolved V genes account for under half, and no reason is known for the remainder. This sample has over 850 clones in its table, and about 95% of those were observed once. The ten largest clones represent about 3.9% of the sample. The material sequenced was PBMCs, taken 9 days after transplant. The receptors stem from a human patient who received an intestinal transplant, so some T cells may come from the graft donor.

The chain couples TRBV27 to TRBJ2-5; no clear D gene. Trimming took 4 bases from V and 0 from J, leaving 12 bases between them. The CDR3 has 15 amino acids. Germline lookup yields CDR1 MNHEY and CDR2 SMNVEV (reference sequence). In nucleotides, the CDR3 is TGTGCCAGCAGTTCCCTGGGGTGGTACCAAGAGACCCAGTACTTC. Translated: CASSSLGWYQETQYF.

The chain carries TRBV5-4 and TRBJ2-3; D is perhaps TRBD1 or TRBD2 (5 bases each). Between the trimmed V and J ends, which lost 3 bases and 4 bases, there was a span of 18 bases. In germline, CDR1 is SGHNT, CDR2 YYREEE (reference sequence). The CDR3 is 16 amino acids. CDR3 residues: CASSYGPGEGADTQYF. As DNA, the CDR3 is TGTGCCAGCAGCTACGGGCCCGGGGAAGGGGCAGATACGCAGTATTTT.

V is TRBV5-5 and J is TRBJ2-7; D is uncertain. CDR1 is SGHKS, CDR2 YYEKEE, per germline (reference sequence). Trimming left V 6 bases short and J 2 bases short, with 15 bases between. The CDR3 length is 14 residues. CDR3 in amino acids: CASTEPGETYEQYF. In DNA, the CDR3 is TGTGCCAGCACAGAACCAGGCGAGACCTACGAGCAGTACTTC.

The V gene is TRBV9, the J gene TRBJ1-2; D uncertain. Germline CDR1 reads SGDLS; CDR2 reads YYNGEE. Trimming left V 0 bases short and J 4 bases short, with 10 bases between. The CDR3 has 14 amino acids. The CDR3 loop is CASSVAGELYGYTF. In DNA form, the CDR3 reads TGTGCCAGCAGCGTAGCCGGGGAACTCTATGGCTACACCTTC.

This sequence joins TRBV4-1 and TRBJ1-1; maybe TRBD1 (6 bases). The CDR3 totals 14 residues. V was trimmed by 4 bases and J by 0 bases, leaving 9 bases between them. From germline, CDR1 is MGHRA and CDR2 YSYEKL. In nucleotides, the CDR3 is TGCGCCAGCAGCCGGACAGTCATGAACACTGAAGCTTTCTTT. It specifies CASSRTVMNTEAFF.

This clone was observed once. Different DNA sequences within this sample yield the same CDR3. The chain combines TRBV9 with TRBJ1-2; a possible D gene is TRBD1 (5 bases). The V end was cut by 2 bases, the J end by 8 bases, with 19 bases between. The CDR3 runs to 15 residues. Per germline, CDR1 SGDLS and CDR2 YYNGEE. The CDR3 reads CASSVTQGGEFGYTF. CDR3 nucleotide sequence: TGTGCCAGCAGCGTGACGCAGGGTGGGGAATTCGGCTACACCTTC.

The J gene is TRBJ1-2, the V gene TRBV6-5; a weak D match, TRBD1 (5 bases). Trimming removed 0 bases from V and 5 bases from J, with 16 bases in between. This CDR3 region has 16 residues. Germline V gives CDR1 MNHEY, CDR2 SVGAGI. This CDR3 reads CASSYSWGGGLYGYTF. The CDR3 nucleotides read TGTGCCAGCAGTTACTCTTGGGGCGGGGGACTATATGGCTACACCTTC.

The chain is built from TRBV15 and TRBJ1-5, with a tentative D call TRBD1 (5 bases). V dropped 0 bases and J dropped 9 bases, with 15 bases sitting between them. The CDR3 is 15 residues long. CDR1 LNHNV and CDR2 YYDKDF come from the germline V gene (reference sequence). CDR3: CATSRDWGLTGPQHF. The CDR3 DNA reads TGTGCCACCAGCAGAGATTGGGGACTCACGGGGCCCCAGCATTTT.

This clone was seen just once. The V gene is TRBV29-1, the J gene TRBJ1-2; D call uncertain. Germline V gene sequence: CDR1 SQVTM, CDR2 ANQGSEA. The CDR3 consists of 13 residues. The V end was cut by 5 bases, the J end by 4 bases, with 14 bases between. CDR3 sequence reads: CSVLAGGGYGYTF. CDR3 coding DNA: TGCAGCGTTCTCGCCGGAGGTGGCTATGGCTACACCTTC.

The chain joins TRBV7-3 to TRBJ1-2; 8 positions match TRBD1. Germline lookup yields CDR1 SGHTA and CDR2 FQGTGA. The ends lost 2 bases at V and 7 bases at J; junction bases unmatched: 6. This CDR3 contains 14 residues. The DNA of the CDR3 is TGTGCCAGCAGCTTATCAGGACAGGGTACTGGCTACACCTTC. It yields the protein CASSLSGQGTGYTF. The variable domain in full, with the rest retrieved from reference TRBV7-3 and TRBJ1-2, is GAGVSQTPSNKVTEKGKYVELRCDPISGHTALYWYRQSLGQGPEFLIYFQGTGAADDSGLPNDRFFAVRPEGSVSTLKIQRTERGDSAVYLCASSLSGQGTGYTFGSGTRLTVV.

This clone has a handful of counts. The chain recombines TRBV19 with TRBJ1-3; no firm D call. CDR1 and CDR2 from the germline V gene are LNHDA and SQIVND (reference sequence). The V and J ends lost 7 bases and 0 bases respectively, with 10 bases between them. The CDR3 extends over 14 amino acids. The CDR3 coding sequence is TGTGCCAGTACCCTAAGCGGCTCTGGAAACACCATATATTTT. Translation gives CASTLSGSGNTIYF.

This chain connects TRBV27 to TRBJ1-2; 8 positions match TRBD1. This CDR3 contains 16 residues. Germline CDR1 MNHEY, CDR2 SMNVEV (reference sequence). With 0 bases clipped from V and 4 bases from J, the junction kept 7 bases outside the gene matches. CDR3 amino acids: CASSLSGQAILYGYTF. The CDR3 region has the DNA TGTGCCAGCAGTTTATCGGGACAGGCGATTCTCTATGGCTACACCTTC.

The rearrangement joins TRBV4-1 to TRBJ2-7, with TRBD2 identical over 12 bases. Trimming cost V 2 bases and J 4 bases; bases outside gene matches: 3. Looked up from germline, CDR1 is MGHRA and CDR2 is YSYEKL. CDR3 length equals 15 residues. The CDR3, as DNA: TGCGCCAGCAGCCAACGACTAGCGGGAGTTTACGAGCAGTACTTC. Protein sequence: CASSQRLAGVYEQYF.

This clone was seen a handful of times. J is TRBJ2-7 and V is TRBV2; D is possibly TRBD1 or TRBD2 (5 bases each). Per germline, CDR1 SNHLY and CDR2 FYNNEI. This CDR3 is built from 15 residues. V shed 6 bases and J shed 9 bases, with 24 bases lying between them. In DNA form, the CDR3 reads TGTGCCAGCAGGACCGACGTGGGGGACGGTCAGTGGCAGTACTTC. This sequence encodes CASRTDVGDGQWQYF.

In its sample, this clone was seen once. The gene calls are TRBV29-1 and TRBJ2-7, with D perhaps assigned TRBD1 or TRBD2 (6 bases each). The CDR3 runs 13 residues. The V end was cut by 3 bases, the J end by 4 bases, with 13 bases between. CDR1 is SQVTM, CDR2 ANQGSEA, per germline. This CDR3 reads CSVDEGGRYEQYF. Here the CDR3 DNA reads TGCAGCGTTGACGAGGGGGGTAGATACGAGCAGTACTTC.

The V and J genes are TRBV4-2 and TRBJ2-2; D not certain. The germline V and J ends were trimmed by 0 bases and 0 bases, with 11 bases remaining between them. This CDR3 is built from 17 residues. In germline, CDR1 is LGHNA, CDR2 YNFKEQ. Here the CDR3 DNA reads TGTGCCAGCAGCCAAGAGGTGGGCGATGCGAACACCGGGGAGCTGTTTTTT. This sequence encodes CASSQEVGDANTGELFF.

This chain connects TRBV4-1 to TRBJ1-4; D gene ambiguous. Germline V gene data show CDR1 as MGHRA and CDR2 as YSYEKL. V was shortened by 4 bases and J by 6 bases, with 24 bases between the two germline ends. The CDR3 is 18 amino acids. This CDR3 reads CASSPGPGVHSEDEKLFF. In DNA form, the CDR3 reads TGCGCCAGCAGCCCGGGCCCGGGAGTTCATTCTGAGGATGAAAAACTGTTTTTT.

The V gene is TRBV6-1, the J gene TRBJ1-2; possibly TRBD1 for D (6 bases). This CDR3 is 14 amino acids long. From germline, CDR1 is MNHNS and CDR2 SASEGT. Trimming took 0 bases from V and 4 from J, leaving 9 bases between them. CDR3 in amino acids: CASSEAGGGYGYTF. In DNA form, the CDR3 reads TGTGCCAGCAGTGAAGCTGGAGGGGGCTATGGCTACACCTTC.

V gene TRBV9 combines with J gene TRBJ2-7, with TRBD1 identical over 9 bases. The germline V gene has CDR1 SGDLS and CDR2 YYNGEE. V dropped 3 bases and J dropped 5; count of bases not matched to a gene: 3. The CDR3 consists of 13 residues. The CDR3 nucleotides read TGTGCCAGCAGCGCTTGGACAGGGGACGAGCAGTACTTC. Amino acids: CASSAWTGDEQYF.

The chain couples TRBV11-2 to TRBJ2-7; no definite D call. Germline-derived CDR1 and CDR2 are SGHAT and FQNNGV. The CDR3 spans 15 residues. V dropped 5 bases and J dropped 6 bases, with 20 bases sitting between them. Written as DNA, the CDR3 is TGTGCCAGCAGCCCTACAAAGCTGCGGCGCGGCGAGCAGTACTTC. The encoded protein is CASSPTKLRRGEQYF.

This clone was seen more than once but under ten times. The genes are TRBV19 and TRBJ2-5; unclear D gene. The germline gives CDR1 LNHDA, CDR2 SQIVND (reference sequence). This CDR3 contains 14 residues. Trimming took off 3 bases at V and 3 bases at J, with 11 bases between the two ends. The chain's CDR3 is CASSIDDLEETQYF. DNA of the CDR3: TGTGCCAGTAGTATTGACGACTTAGAAGAGACCCAGTACTTC. The whole variable domain, remainder taken from reference TRBV19 and TRBJ2-5, is DGGITQSPKYLFRKEGQNVTLSCEQNLNHDAMYWYRQDPGQGLRLIYYSQIVNDFQKGDIAEGYSVSREKKESFPLTVTSAQKNPTAFYLCASSIDDLEETQYFGPGTRLLVL.

The chain employs TRBV5-6 and TRBJ2-7; D unresolved. V was clipped by 0 bases and J by 0 bases, with 7 bases between them. Germline loops: CDR1 SGHDT, CDR2 YYEEEE. The length of the CDR3 is 14 residues. This chain's CDR3 is CASSLADHSYEQYF. The CDR3 coding sequence is TGTGCCAGCAGCTTGGCGGACCACTCCTACGAGCAGTACTTC.

The V gene is TRBV5-1, the J gene TRBJ2-1; D possibly corresponds to TRBD2 (7 bases). CDR3 length equals 15 residues. V dropped 6 bases and J dropped 2 bases, with 15 bases sitting between them. Germline V gives CDR1 SGHRS, CDR2 YFSETQ. CDR3 region: CASNFGGGAYNEQFF. The CDR3, as DNA: TGCGCCAGCAACTTTGGGGGGGGCGCCTACAATGAGCAGTTCTTC.

The chain is built from TRBV7-6 and TRBJ2-1; 11 bases agree with TRBD2. V was clipped by 1 base and J by 2 bases; unmatched bases: 7. CDR1 SGHVS and CDR2 FNYEAQ come from the germline V gene. The CDR3 has 18 amino acids. The CDR3 loop reads CASSLEGLAVAAYNEQFF. CDR3 coding DNA: TGTGCCAGCAGCTTAGAGGGACTAGCGGTTGCTGCCTACAATGAGCAGTTCTTC.

The chain employs TRBV11-1 and TRBJ2-7; 9 positions agree with TRBD1. In germline, CDR1 is SGHAT, CDR2 FQDESV (reference sequence). Trimming took 7 bases from V and 5 from J; bases not matched to a gene: 9. The CDR3 covers 14 residues. The CDR3 DNA is TGTGCCAGCACCGCCGGGACAGGGATCGACGAGCAGTACTTC. Protein product: CASTAGTGIDEQYF.